This T cell receptor (beta chain) was observed in a study of blood T cells in healthy people across ages. The CDR3 sequence is 15 residues long. Germline trimming cut 8 bases from V and 4 bases from J; bases unmatched to any gene: 10. Looked up from germline, CDR1 is SNHLY and CDR2 is FYNNEI. It was with a sample-barcoded 5' primer and a J-beta primer mix that a second PCR of about 7 to 12 cycles was run. Per-sample output comprised a minimum of 2.5 million paired-end reads containing CDR3. TCRdb re-called the 5' RACE reads through MiXCR, storing one row per CDR3 protein. This sample has approximately 1.5 million distinct CDR3 sequences, with 42% found just once.

The source is a woman aged 18 to 35 in good health. V is TRBV2 and J is TRBJ1-5; 8 bases match TRBD1. The sample comprised blood. Here the CDR3 DNA reads TGTGCCAGCGGTCGACAGGGGTGGGAGAATCAGCCCCAGCATTTT. Translating gives CASGRQGWENQPQHF.